One sample yielded the 7 T cell receptor beta chains listed below, sequenced in a study of cytomegalovirus exposure and HLA in healthy donors. Primers: 60 Vbeta forward and 13 Jbeta reverse. Assay: immunoSEQ multiplex PCR; the TCRdb copy retains only in-frame clones and omits some. The table lists more than 100,000 clones, roughly three fifths of them singletons. The sample was PBMCs. The receptors come from a woman aged 40 to 50 in good health and CMV-seronegative.

The chain recombines TRBV10-2 with TRBJ2-3, with D possibly TRBD2 on 5 matching bases. Germline CDR1 is WSHSY and CDR2 is SAAADI. The CDR3 sequence is 12 residues long. Trimming took 6 bases from V and 2 from J, leaving 6 bases between them. DNA of the CDR3: TGCGCCAGCAGGGACTCCACAGATACGCAGTATTTT. It encodes CASRDSTDTQYF.

The genes are TRBV18 and TRBJ2-5, with 8 nucleotides matching TRBD1. The CDR3 consists of 14 residues. The V segment lost 3 bases and the J segment 4 bases; nucleotides outside the gene matches: 4. Germline V gives CDR1 KGHSH, CDR2 LQKENI. The CDR3 spells CASSPLTGVETQYF. The CDR3 DNA follows: TGTGCCAGCTCACCTTTGACAGGGGTAGAGACCCAGTACTTC.

This chain joins TRBV11-2 and TRBJ1-2, with 9 bases identical to TRBD1. The CDR3 sequence is 13 residues long. Germline V CDR1 and CDR2: SGHAT, FQNNGV. J was trimmed by 11 bases and V by 1 base; bases with no gene match: 5. CDR3 nucleotides: TGTGCCAGCAGCTTAGGGAACAGGGGGCTGTACACCTTC. Its translation: CASSLGNRGLYTF. Variable domain in full (rest from reference TRBV11-2 and TRBJ1-2): EAGVAQSPRYKIIEKRQSVAFWCNPISGHATLYWYQQILGQGPKLLIQFQNNGVVDDSQLPKDRFSAERLKGVDSTLKIQPAKLEDSAVYLCASSLGNRGLYTFGSGTRLTVV.

This clone occurred a few times. The chain couples TRBV4-2 to TRBJ2-7; D might be TRBD1 (6 bases). Germline assignment: CDR1 LGHNA and CDR2 YNFKEQ. The CDR3 contains 18 residues. Trimming stripped 1 base from V and 3 bases from J, with 22 bases between. CDR3 sequence (DNA): TGTGCCAGCAGCCAAGGTGACAGGTCCCGCTTCAGCTACTACGAGCAGTACTTC. The encoded protein is CASSQGDRSRFSYYEQYF.

V gene TRBV12-5 combines with J gene TRBJ1-1, with 8 bases matching TRBD1. The CDR3 length is 16 residues. The ends lost 1 base at V and 5 bases at J; junction bases unmatched: 9. CDR1 is LGHNT, CDR2 FRNRAP, per germline. The CDR3 loop is CASGLAFQGAGTEAFF. The CDR3 DNA reads as TGTGCTAGTGGTTTGGCCTTCCAGGGGGCAGGTACTGAAGCTTTCTTT.

This clone has just a few counts. The chain couples TRBV5-1 to TRBJ2-2, with 9 bases that match TRBD1. Germline assignment: CDR1 SGHRS and CDR2 YFSETQ. J gave up 6 bases and V 4 bases, and 4 bases lay outside the gene matches. This CDR3 spans 14 amino acids. Here the CDR3 DNA reads TGCGCCAGCAGCCTGCGGACAGGGGCCGGGGAGCTGTTTTTT. Protein product: CASSLRTGAGELFF.

This clone has just a few counts. The chain joins TRBV5-1 to TRBJ2-3; TRBD2 aligns across 11 bases. This CDR3 is built from 18 residues. In germline, CDR1 is SGHRS, CDR2 YFSETQ. V was pared by 0 bases and J by 4 bases, with 10 bases of the junction left unmatched. The CDR3: CASSLESASGGKADTQYF. CDR3 in DNA: TGCGCCAGCAGCTTGGAATCGGCTAGCGGGGGGAAAGCAGATACGCAGTATTTT.